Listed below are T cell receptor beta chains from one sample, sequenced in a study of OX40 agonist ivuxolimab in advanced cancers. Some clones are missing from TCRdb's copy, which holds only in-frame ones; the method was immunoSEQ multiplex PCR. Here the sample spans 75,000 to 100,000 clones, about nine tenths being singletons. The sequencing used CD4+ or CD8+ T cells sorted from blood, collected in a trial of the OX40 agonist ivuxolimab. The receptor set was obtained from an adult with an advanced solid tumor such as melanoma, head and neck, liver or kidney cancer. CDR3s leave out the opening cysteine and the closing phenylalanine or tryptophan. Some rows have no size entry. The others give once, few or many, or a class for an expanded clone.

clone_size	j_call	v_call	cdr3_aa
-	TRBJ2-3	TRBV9	ASSVGGYIGTDTQY
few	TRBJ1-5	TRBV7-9	ASSPNGQQGTQPQH
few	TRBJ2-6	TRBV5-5	ASSSEARGRHVGANVLT
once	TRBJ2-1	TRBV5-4	ASSGGTGATNEQF
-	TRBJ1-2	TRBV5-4	ASSAGTEIYGYT
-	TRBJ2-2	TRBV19	ASSRASANTGELF
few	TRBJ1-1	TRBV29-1	SVENWGTEAF
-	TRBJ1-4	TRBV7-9	ASTSDGLGFEKLF
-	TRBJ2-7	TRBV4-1	ASSQVFPGNYEQY
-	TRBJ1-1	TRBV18	ASSPPQGLTEAF
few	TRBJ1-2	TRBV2	ASSYTGTVDYGYT
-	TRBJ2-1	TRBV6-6	ASSGQLTSEQF
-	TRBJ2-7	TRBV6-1	ASLDSPTQPYEQY
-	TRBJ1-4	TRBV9	ASSVGGRSEKLF
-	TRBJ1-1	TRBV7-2	ASSVRQVSMNTEAF
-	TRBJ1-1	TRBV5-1	ASSLDTGTEAF
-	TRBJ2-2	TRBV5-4	ASSSALGTPGELF
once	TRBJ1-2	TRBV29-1	SVEDSRTGPPYYGYT
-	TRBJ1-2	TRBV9	ASSANRGNYGYT
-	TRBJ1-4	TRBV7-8	ASRRRGPPTNEKLF
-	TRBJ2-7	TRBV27	ASSLLGLSYEQY
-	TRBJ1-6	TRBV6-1	ASSEVTASYNSPLH
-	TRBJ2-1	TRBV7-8	ASSLGPGGRSQF
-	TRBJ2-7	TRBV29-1	SVLNGRGNQQY
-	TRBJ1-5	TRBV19	ASSVGFLGNQPQH
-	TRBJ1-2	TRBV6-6	ASSYFGENYGYT
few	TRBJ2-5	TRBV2	ASTATSGGAGETQY
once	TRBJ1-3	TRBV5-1	ASSLVGPGNTIY
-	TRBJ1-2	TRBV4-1	ASSQGTGFKDGYT
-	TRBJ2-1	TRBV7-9	ASSLGNEQF
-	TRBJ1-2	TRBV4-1	ASSQAHKSSWDFRGYT
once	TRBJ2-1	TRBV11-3	ASSLNPSEGGEQF
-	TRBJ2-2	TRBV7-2	ASSPGLDTGELF
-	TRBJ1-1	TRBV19	ASRGGYTEAF
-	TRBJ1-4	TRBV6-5	ASRFRDRGNEKLF
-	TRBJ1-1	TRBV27	ASSFRYMNTEAF
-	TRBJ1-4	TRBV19	ASSTVYSRDLLSSKLF
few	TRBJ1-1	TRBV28	ASSERGLEAF
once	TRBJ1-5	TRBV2	ASSPGQNSNQPQH
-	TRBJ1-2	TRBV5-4	ASRAGAGDGYT
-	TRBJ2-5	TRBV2	ASSLIPVETQY
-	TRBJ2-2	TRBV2	ASTPSAQGTGELF
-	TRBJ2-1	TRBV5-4	ASSLARGAGGSSYNEQF
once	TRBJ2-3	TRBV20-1	SAVGTDTQY
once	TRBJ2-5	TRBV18	ASSPPLLAGRETQY
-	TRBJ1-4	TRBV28	ASSNREGKLF
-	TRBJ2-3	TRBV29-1	SVQTSYGTDTQY
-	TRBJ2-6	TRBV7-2	ASSPFLAGANVLT
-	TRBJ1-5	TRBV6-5	ASRLNPGSNQPQH
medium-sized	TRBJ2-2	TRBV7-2	ASSLFRPSAGGTGELF
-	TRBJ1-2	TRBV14	ASSQEGFRGRDLGYT
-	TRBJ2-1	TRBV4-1	ASSHGGDYNEQF